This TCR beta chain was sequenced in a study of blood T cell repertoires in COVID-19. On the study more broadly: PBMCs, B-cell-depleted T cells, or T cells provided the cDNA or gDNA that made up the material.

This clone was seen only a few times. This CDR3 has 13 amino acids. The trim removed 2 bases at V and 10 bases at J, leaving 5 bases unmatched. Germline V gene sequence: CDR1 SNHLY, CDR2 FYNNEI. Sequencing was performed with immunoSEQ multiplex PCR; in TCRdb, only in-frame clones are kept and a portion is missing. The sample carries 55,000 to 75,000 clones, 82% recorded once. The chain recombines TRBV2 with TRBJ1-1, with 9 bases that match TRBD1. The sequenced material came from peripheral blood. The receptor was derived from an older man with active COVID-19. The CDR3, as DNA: TGTGCCAGCAGTGAACCTCCGGGACAGGGAGCTTTCTTT. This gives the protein CASSEPPGQGAFF.